This T cell receptor (beta chain) was sequenced during a study of shared clonotypes between healthy human individuals. The sample holds one count of this clone. Its antigen is still unknown. The germline V and J ends were trimmed by 2 bases and 10 bases, with 16 bases remaining between them. The CDR3 runs to 14 residues. Germline CDR1 is SGHKS and CDR2 is YYEKEE (reference sequence). The genomic DNA of each subset was split evenly across several immunoSEQ plates. The protocol was immunoSEQ multiplex PCR, while the TCRdb copy is restricted to in-frame clones and leaves out a portion. The sample has approximately 980,000 clones, about 80% seen once. General study findings and limits: With few donors, the genetic and exposure-history diversity represented was limited.

Healthy adults negative for HIV, lacking recent acute infections or vaccinations, served as donors. The receptor comes from a man aged 18 to 29 in good health. The rearrangement links TRBV5-5 to TRBJ2-1, with TRBD2 as a possible D gene (6 bases). Specimen: memory CD4+ T cells sorted from blood. Subset of the sample: CD45RA-negative fraction. CDR3 nucleotides: TGTGCCAGCAGCTTAACTAGCCTACCCACAGAGCAGTTCTTC. Encoded protein: CASSLTSLPTEQFF.